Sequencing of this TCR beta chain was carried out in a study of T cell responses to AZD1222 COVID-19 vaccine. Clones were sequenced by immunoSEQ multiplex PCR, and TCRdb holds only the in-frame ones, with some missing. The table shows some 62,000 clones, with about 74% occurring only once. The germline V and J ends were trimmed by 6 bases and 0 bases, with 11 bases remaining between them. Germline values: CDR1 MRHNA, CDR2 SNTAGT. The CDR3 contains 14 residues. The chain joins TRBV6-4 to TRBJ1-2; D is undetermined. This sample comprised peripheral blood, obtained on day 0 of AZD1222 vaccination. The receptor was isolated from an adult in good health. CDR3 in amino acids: CASRPAGANYGYTF. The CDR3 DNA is TGTGCCAGCAGACCAGCCGGGGCTAACTATGGCTACACCTTC.